This TCR beta chain originates from a study of PD-1 blockade in classical Hodgkin lymphoma. V lost 0 bases and J 5 bases, leaving 11 bases between the germline ends. The germline V gene encodes CDR1 SGDLS and CDR2 YYNGEE. This CDR3 has 14 amino acids. Autologous stem cell transplantation was followed by relapse in every patient, and brentuximab vedotin exposure varied. The authors enriched CD8+ T cells from thawed PBMCs via magnetic negative selection. Best responses included complete response and partial response; otherwise, the best response was progressive disease. TCRdb's table, derived via immunoSEQ multiplex PCR, lists solely in-frame clones and lacks some. This repertoire shows 2,500 to 3,000 clones, roughly 60% found once; its top ten account for about a third. With regard to this clone: The antigen remains unidentified.

General study points: CD8+ TCR diversity did not rise significantly by C4D1, unlike CD4+. Some patients started nivolumab under 1 year after ASCT, and they were excluded.

The chain joins TRBV9 to TRBJ2-5, with D possibly TRBD2 on 5 matching bases. The source was CD8+ T cells from blood, collected at baseline. The receptor comes from a human donor with classical Hodgkin lymphoma. Written as DNA, the CDR3 is TGTGCCAGCAGCGTAGAGTCTAGCTGGGAGACCCAGTACTTC. It specifies CASSVESSWETQYF.